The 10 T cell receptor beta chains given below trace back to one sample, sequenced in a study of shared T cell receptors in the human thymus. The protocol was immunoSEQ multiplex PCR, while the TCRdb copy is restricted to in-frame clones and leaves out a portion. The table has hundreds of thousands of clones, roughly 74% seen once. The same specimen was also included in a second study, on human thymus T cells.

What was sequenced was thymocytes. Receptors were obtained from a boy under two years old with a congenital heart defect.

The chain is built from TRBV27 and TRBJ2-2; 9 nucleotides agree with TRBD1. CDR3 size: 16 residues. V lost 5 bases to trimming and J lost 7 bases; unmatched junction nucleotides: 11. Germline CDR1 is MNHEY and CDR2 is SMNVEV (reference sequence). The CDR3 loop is CASSPWGQGHIGELFF. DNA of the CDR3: TGTGCCAGCAGTCCCTGGGGACAGGGTCACATCGGGGAGCTGTTTTTT.

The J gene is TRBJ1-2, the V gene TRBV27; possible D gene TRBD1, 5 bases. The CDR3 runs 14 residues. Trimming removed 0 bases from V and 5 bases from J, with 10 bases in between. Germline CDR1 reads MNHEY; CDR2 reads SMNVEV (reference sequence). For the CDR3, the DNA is TGTGCCAGCAGTTTATCCTGGCAGGGATATGGCTACACCTTC. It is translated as CASSLSWQGYGYTF.

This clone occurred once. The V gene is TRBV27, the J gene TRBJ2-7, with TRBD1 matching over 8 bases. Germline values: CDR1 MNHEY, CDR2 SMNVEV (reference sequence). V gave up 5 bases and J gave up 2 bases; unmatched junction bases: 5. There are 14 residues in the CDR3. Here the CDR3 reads CASSTRTGPYEQYF. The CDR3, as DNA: TGTGCCAGCAGTACCCGGACAGGGCCCTACGAGCAGTACTTC.

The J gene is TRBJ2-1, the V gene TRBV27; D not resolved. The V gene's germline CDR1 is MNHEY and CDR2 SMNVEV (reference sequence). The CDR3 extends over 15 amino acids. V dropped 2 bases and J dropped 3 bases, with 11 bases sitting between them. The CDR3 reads CASSLQACLYNEQFF. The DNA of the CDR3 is TGTGCCAGCAGTTTACAGGCATGTCTCTACAATGAGCAGTTCTTC.

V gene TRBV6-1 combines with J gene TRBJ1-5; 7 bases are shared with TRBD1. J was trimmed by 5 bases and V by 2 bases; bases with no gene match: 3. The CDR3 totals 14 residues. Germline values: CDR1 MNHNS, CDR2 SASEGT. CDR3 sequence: CASSEWDSDQPQHF. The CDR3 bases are TGTGCCAGCAGTGAATGGGACAGCGATCAGCCCCAGCATTTT.

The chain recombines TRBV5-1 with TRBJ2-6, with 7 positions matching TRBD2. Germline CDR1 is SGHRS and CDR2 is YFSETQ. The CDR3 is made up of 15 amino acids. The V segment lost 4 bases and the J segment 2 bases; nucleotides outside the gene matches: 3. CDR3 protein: CASSGGTTGANVLTF. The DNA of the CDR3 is TGCGCCAGCAGCGGAGGGACTACTGGGGCCAACGTCCTGACTTTC.

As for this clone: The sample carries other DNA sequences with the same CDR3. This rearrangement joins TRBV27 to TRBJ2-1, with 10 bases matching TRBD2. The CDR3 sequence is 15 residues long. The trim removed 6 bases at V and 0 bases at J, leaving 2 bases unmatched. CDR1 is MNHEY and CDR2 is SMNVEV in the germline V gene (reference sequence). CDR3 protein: CASSPSGSSYNEQFF. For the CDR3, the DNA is TGTGCCAGCAGCCCTAGCGGGAGCTCCTACAATGAGCAGTTCTTC.

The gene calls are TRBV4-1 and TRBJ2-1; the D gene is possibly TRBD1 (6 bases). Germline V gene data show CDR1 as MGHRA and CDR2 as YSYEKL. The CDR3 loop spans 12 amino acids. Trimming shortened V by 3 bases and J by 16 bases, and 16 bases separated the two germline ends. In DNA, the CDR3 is TGCGCCAGCAGCCATACAGGGTCTCCGGGTTTCTTC. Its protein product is CASSHTGSPGFF.

CDR3 nucleotide sequence: TGTGCCAGCAGTGCCGACAGGCCCCGGAATCAGCCCCAGCATTTT. Protein product: CASSADRPRNQPQHF. V usage is TRBV27 and J usage is TRBJ1-5; a weak D match, TRBD1 (6 bases). This CDR3 is 15 amino acids long. Trimming shortened V by 5 bases and J by 4 bases, and 15 bases separated the two germline ends. The germline gives CDR1 MNHEY, CDR2 SMNVEV (reference sequence).

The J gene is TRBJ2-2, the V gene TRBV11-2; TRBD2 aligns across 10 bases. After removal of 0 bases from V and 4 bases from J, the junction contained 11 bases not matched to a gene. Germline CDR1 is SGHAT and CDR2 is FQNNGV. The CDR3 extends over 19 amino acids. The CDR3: CASSLDVPTSGKATGELFF. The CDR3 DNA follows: TGTGCCAGCAGCTTAGATGTTCCTACTAGCGGGAAGGCCACCGGGGAGCTGTTTTTT. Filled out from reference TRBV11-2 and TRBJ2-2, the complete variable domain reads EAGVAQSPRYKIIEKRQSVAFWCNPISGHATLYWYQQILGQGPKLLIQFQNNGVVDDSQLPKDRFSAERLKGVDSTLKIQPAKLEDSAVYLCASSLDVPTSGKATGELFFGEGSRLTVL.